This T cell receptor beta chain is from a study of OX40 agonist ivuxolimab in advanced cancers. Study-wide background: Partial response was recorded in three patients: one hepatocellular carcinoma and two cutaneous melanoma cases. Study results and limitations: Blood T cells, both CD4+ and CD8+, expanded clonally by week 6 at 0.1 to 3.0 mg/kg.

TCRdb's copy holds only in-frame clones and misses some; the assay was immunoSEQ multiplex PCR. The profile covers thousands of clones, with approximately 71% appearing a single time and less than 60% taken by the ten largest. Note on this clone: Its antigen is currently unknown.

The CDR3 has 15 residues. Trimming cost V 0 bases and J 3 bases, with 9 bases left between them. Germline CDR1 is SNHLY and CDR2 is FYNNEI. Sequences were derived from CD4+ or CD8+ T cells sorted from blood, sampled in a trial of the OX40 agonist ivuxolimab. The chain employs TRBV2 and TRBJ2-1; D gene unclear. This TCR derives from an adult with an advanced solid tumor such as melanoma, head and neck, liver or kidney cancer. The chain's CDR3 is CASSEAPQDYNEQFF. CDR3 nucleotides: TGTGCCAGCAGTGAAGCGCCGCAGGACTACAATGAGCAGTTCTTC. Supplemented by reference TRBV2 and TRBJ2-1, the full variable domain reads EPEVTQTPSHQVTQMGQEVILRCVPISNHLYFYWYRQILGQKVEFLVSFYNNEISEKSEIFDDQFSVERPDGSNFTLKIRSTKLEDSAMYFCASSEAPQDYNEQFFGPGTRLTVL.